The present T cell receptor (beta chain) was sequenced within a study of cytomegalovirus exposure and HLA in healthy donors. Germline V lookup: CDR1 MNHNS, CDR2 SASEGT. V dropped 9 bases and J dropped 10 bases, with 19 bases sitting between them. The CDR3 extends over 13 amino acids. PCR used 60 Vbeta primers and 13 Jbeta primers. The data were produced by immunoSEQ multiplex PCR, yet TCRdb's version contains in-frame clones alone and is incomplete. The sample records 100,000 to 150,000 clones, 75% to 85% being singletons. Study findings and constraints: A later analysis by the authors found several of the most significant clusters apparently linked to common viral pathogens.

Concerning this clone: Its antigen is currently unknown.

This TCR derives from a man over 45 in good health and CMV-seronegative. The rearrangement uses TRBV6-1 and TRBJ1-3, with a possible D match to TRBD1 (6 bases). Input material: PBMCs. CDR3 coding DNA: TGTGCCAGTTCGGGGGGCGCGAAATATACCATATATTTT. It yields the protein CASSGGAKYTIYF.